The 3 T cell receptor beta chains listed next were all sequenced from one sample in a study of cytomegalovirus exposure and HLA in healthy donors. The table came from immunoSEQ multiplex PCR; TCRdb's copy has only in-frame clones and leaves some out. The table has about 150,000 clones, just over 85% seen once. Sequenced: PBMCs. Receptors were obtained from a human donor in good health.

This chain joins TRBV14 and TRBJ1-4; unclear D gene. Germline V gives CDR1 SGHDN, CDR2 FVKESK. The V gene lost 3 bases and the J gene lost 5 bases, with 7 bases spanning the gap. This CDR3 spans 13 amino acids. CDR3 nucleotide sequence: TGTGCCAGCAGCCAGGGGAGGAATGAAAAACTGTTTTTT. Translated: CASSQGRNEKLFF.

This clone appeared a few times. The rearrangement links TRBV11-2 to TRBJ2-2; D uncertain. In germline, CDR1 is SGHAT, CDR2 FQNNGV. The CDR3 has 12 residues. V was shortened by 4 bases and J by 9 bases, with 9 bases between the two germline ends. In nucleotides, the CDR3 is TGTGCCAGCAGCTCCCTACTAAGGGAGCTGTTTTTT. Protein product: CASSSLLRELFF.

For the CDR3, the DNA is TGTGCCAGCAGTGCGGGGACAGGTTACAATCAGCCCCAGCATTTT. Protein product: CASSAGTGYNQPQHF. The gene calls are TRBV25-1 and TRBJ1-5; 8 bases match TRBD1. Germline V CDR1 and CDR2: MGHDK, SYGVNS. V lost 4 bases, J lost 3 bases, and 5 bases stayed unmatched. CDR3 length: 15 amino acids.